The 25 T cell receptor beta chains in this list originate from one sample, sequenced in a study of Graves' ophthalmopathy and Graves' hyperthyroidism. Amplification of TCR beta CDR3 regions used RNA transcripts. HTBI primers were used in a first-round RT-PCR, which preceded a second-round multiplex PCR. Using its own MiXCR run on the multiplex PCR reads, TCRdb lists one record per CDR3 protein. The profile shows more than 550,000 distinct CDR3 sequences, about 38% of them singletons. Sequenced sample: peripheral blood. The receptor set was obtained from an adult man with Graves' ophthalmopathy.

DNA of the CDR3: TGCGCCAGCAGCCGAAGCCAGGGATCTAATTCACCCCTCCACTTT. This sequence encodes CASSRSQGSNSPLHF. The chain couples TRBV5-1 to TRBJ1-6; D possibly corresponds to TRBD1 (5 bases). V was pared by 4 bases and J by 6 bases, with 14 bases between. This CDR3 contains 15 residues. CDR1 and CDR2 (germline): SGHRS, YFSETQ.

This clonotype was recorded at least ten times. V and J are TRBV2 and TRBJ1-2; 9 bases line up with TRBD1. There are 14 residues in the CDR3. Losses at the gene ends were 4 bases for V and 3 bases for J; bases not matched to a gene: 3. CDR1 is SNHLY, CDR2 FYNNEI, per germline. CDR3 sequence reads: CASSADRGYYGYTF. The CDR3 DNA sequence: TGTGCCAGCAGTGCGGACAGGGGCTACTATGGCTACACCTTC.

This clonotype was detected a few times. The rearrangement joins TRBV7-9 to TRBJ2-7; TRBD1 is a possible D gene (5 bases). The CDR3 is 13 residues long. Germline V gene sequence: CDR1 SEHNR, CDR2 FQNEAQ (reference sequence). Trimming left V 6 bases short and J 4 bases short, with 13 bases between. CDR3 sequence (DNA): TGTGCCAGCAGTGACCGGACACTTTACGAGCAGTACTTC. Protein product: CASSDRTLYEQYF.

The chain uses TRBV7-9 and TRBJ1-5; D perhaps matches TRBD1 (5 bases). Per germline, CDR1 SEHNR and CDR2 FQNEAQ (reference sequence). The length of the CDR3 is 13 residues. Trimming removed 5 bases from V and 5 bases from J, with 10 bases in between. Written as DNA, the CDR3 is TGTGCCAGCAGCAAAGGGGCCGATCAGCCCCAGCATTTT. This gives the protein CASSKGADQPQHF.

The CDR3 protein is CASSLEPISGANVLTF. The CDR3, as DNA: TGTGCCAGCAGCTTAGAACCGATCTCTGGGGCCAACGTCCTGACTTTC. V is TRBV2 and J is TRBJ2-6, with D unclear. Germline CDR1 reads SNHLY; CDR2 reads FYNNEI. The CDR3 length is 16 residues. V was clipped by 6 bases and J by 0 bases, with 12 bases between them. The variable domain in full, completed from reference TRBV2 and TRBJ2-6, reads EPEVTQTPSHQVTQMGQEVILRCVPISNHLYFYWYRQILGQKVEFLVSFYNNEISEKSEIFDDQFSVERPDGSNFTLKIRSTKLEDSAMYFCASSLEPISGANVLTFGAGSRLTVL.

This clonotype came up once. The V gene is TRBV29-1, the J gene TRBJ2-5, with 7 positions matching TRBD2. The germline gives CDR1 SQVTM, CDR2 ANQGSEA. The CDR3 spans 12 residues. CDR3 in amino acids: CSLGREKGTQYF. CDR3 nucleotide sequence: TGCAGTTTAGGGCGGGAGAAGGGGACCCAGTACTTC.

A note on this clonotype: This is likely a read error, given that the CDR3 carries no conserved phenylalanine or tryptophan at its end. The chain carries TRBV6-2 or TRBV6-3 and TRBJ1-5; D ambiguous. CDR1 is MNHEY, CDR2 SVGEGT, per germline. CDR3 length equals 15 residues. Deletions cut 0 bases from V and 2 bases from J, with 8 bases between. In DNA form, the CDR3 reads TGTGCCAGCAGTTACTCTCAAAGGCGCAATCAGCCCCAGCATTCT. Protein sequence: CASSYSQRRNQPQHS.

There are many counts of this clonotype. CDR3 nucleotide sequence: TGCAGTGCTATCGGGACAGTGACTACCTACGAGCAGTACTTC. Translating gives CSAIGTVTTYEQYF. The genes are TRBV20-1 and TRBJ2-7, with 7 bases fitting TRBD1. The junction had 8 bases not matched to a gene; V was cut back by 4 bases and J by 2 bases. This CDR3 is built from 14 residues. CDR1 is DFQATT, CDR2 SNEGSKA, per germline (reference sequence).

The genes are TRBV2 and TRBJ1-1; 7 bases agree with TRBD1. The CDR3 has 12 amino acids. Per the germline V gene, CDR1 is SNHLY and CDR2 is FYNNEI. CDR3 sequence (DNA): TGTGCGGTGACTGACAGGGAAGGTGAAGCTTTCTTT. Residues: CAVTDREGEAFF.

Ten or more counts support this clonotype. For the CDR3, the DNA is TGCAGCGTTTTATCCTCTGGGGCCAACGTCCTGACTTTC. Translating it yields CSVLSSGANVLTF. The chain recombines TRBV29-1 with TRBJ2-6; D remains ambiguous. V lost 5 bases and J lost 0, with 5 bases in between. CDR1 and CDR2 (germline): SQVTM, ANQGSEA. The length of the CDR3 is 13 residues.

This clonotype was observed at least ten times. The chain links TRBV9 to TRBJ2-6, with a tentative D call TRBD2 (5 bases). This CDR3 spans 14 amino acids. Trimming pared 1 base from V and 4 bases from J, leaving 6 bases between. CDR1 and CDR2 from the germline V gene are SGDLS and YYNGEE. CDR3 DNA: TGTGCCAGCAGCGTACCGGGAGGGGCCAACGTCCTGACTTTC. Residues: CASSVPGGANVLTF. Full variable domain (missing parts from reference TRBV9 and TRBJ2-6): DSGVTQTPKHLITATGQRVTLRCSPRSGDLSVYWYQQSLDQGLQFLIQYYNGEERAKGNILERFSAQQFPDLHSELNLSSLELGDSALYFCASSVPGGANVLTFGAGSRLTVL.

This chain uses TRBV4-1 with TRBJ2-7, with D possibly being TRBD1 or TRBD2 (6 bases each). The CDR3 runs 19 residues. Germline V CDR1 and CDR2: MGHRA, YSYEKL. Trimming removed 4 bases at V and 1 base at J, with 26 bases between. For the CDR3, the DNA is TGCGCCAGCAGCCGAGGGGCAGGGGCCGGGGGCGGGATGTCCTACGAGCAGTACTTC. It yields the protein CASSRGAGAGGGMSYEQYF.

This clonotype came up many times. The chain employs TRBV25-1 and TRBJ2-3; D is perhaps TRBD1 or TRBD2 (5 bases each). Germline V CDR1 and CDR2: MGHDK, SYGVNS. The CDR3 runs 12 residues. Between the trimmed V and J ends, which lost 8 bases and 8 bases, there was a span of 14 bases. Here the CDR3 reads CASGDREGTQYF. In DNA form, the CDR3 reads TGTGCCAGCGGGGACCGTGAGGGTACGCAGTATTTT.

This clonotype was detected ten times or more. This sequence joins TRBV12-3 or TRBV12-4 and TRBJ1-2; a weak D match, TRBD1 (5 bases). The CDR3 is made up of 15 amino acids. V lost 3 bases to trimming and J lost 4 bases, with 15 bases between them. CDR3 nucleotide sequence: TGTGCCAGCAGTTTCCAACACCGGGACCCCTATGGCTACACCTTC. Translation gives CASSFQHRDPYGYTF.

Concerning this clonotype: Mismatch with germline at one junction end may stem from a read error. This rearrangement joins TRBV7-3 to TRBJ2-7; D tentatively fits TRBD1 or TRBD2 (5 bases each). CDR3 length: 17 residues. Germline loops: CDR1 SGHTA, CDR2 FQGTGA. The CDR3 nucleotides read TGCGCCAGCAGCCAAGAATTTCAAAGGGGAGCGCTTTACGAGCAGTACTTC. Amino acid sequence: CASSQEFQRGALYEQYF.

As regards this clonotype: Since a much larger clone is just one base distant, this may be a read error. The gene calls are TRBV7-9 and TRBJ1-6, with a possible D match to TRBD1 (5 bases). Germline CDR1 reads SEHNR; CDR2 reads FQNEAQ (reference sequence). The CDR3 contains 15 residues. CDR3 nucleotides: TGTGCCAGCAGCTTAACCGGGGCATATAATTCACTCCTCCACTTT. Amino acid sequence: CASSLTGAYNSLLHF.

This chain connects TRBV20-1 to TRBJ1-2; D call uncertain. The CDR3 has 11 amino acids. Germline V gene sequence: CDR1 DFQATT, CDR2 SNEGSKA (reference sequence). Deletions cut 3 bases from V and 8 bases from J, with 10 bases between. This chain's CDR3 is CSARLGSGYTF. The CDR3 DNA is TGCAGTGCTAGGCTGGGGTCGGGCTACACCTTC.

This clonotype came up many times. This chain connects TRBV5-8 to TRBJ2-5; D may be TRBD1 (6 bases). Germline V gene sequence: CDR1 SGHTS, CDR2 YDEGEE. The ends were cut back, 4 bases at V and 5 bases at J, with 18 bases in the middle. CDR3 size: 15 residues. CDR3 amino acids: CASSPAHRVAETQYF. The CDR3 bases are TGTGCCAGCAGCCCGGCCCACAGGGTTGCTGAGACCCAGTACTTC.

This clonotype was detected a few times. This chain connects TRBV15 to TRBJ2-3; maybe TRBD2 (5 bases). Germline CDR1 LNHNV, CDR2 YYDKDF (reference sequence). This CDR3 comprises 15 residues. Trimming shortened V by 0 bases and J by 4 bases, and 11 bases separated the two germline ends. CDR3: CATSRDMLAPDTQYF. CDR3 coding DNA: TGTGCCACCAGCAGAGATATGCTAGCCCCAGATACGCAGTATTTT.

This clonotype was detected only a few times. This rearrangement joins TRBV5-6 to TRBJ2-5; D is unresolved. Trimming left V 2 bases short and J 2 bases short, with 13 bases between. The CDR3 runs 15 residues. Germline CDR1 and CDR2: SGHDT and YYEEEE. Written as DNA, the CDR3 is TGTGCCAGCAGCTTAGATGGGGAAAGACAAGAGACCCAGTACTTC. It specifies CASSLDGERQETQYF.

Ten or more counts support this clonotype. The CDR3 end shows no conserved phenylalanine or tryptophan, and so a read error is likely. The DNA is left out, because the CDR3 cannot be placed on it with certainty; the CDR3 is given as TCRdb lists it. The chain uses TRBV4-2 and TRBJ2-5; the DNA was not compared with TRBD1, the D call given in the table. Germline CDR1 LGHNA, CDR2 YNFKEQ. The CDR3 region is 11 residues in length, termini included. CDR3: CASSQWTPGPI.

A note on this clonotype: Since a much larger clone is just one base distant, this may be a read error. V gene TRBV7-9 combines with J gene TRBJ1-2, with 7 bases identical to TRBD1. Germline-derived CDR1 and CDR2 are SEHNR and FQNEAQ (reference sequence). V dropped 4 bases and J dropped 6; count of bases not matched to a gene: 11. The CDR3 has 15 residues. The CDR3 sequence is CASSSSQGEVDGYTF. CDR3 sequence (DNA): TGTGCCAGCAGCTCATCGCAGGGGGAGGTGGATGGCTACACCTTC.

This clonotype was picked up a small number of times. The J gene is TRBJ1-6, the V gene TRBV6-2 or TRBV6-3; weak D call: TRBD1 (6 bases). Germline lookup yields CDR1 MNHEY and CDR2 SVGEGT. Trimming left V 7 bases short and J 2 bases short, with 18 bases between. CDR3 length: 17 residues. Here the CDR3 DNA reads TGTGCCAGCACCGACCGGGGGGCAATGCCCTATAATTCACCCCTCCACTTT. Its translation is CASTDRGAMPYNSPLHF.

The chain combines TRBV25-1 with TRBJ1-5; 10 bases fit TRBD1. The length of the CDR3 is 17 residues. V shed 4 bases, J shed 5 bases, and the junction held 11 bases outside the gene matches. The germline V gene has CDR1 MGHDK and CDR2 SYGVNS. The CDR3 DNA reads TGTGCCAGCAGTGCTCCCAGACAGGGGGCGAATGATCAGCCCCAGCATTTT. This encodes CASSAPRQGANDQPQHF.

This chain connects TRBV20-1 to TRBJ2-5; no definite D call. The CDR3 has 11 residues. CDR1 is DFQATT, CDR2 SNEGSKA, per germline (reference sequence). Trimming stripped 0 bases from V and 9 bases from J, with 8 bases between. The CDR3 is CSARDFRAQYF. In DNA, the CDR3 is TGCAGTGCTAGAGATTTCCGGGCCCAGTACTTC.